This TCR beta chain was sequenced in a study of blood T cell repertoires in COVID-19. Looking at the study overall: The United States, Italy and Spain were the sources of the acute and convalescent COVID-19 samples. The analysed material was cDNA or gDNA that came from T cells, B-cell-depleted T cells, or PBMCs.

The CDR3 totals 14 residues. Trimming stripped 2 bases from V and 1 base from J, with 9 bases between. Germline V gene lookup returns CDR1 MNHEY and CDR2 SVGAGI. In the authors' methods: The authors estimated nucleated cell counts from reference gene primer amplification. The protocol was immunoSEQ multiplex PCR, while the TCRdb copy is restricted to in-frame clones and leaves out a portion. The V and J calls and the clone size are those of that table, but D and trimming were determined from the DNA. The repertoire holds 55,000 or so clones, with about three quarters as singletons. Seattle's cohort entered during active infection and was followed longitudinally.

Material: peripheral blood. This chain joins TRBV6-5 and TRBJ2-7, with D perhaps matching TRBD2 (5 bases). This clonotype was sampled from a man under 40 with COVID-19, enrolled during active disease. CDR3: CASSYDSGSYEQYF. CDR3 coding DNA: TGTGCCAGCAGTTACGATTCGGGGTCCTACGAGCAGTACTTC.